Listed below are T cell receptor beta chains from one sample, sequenced in a study of blood T cell repertoires in COVID-19. The repertoire was sequenced with immunoSEQ multiplex PCR; TCRdb's copy has only in-frame clones and lacks some. The sample has about 190,000 clones; roughly 84% are singletons. Sequencing input: peripheral blood. These receptors all come from a human donor in a cohort sampled during active COVID-19. The CDR3 runs from the conserved cysteine through the conserved F or W. The D gene is left open where the match is weak. Clone size is stated in some rows and not others, as once, few, many or a class when expanded.

v_gene	abundance	d_gene	j_gene	CDR3aa	CDR3nt
TRBV12-3/TRBV12-4	.	.	TRBJ1-1	CASTGKTEAFF	TGTGCCAGCACAGGGAAAACTGAAGCTTTCTTT
TRBV5-1	few	.	TRBJ1-6	CASSQTNDNSPLHF	TGCGCCAGCAGCCAAACAAACGATAATTCACCCCTCCACTTT
TRBV27	.	TRBD1	TRBJ2-7	CASSSGDRSYEQYF	TGTGCCAGCAGTTCGGGGGACAGGTCCTACGAGCAGTACTTC
TRBV7-8	.	.	TRBJ1-4	CASSEGQRYATNEKLFF	TGTGCCAGCAGCGAAGGACAGAGATATGCAACTAATGAAAAACTGTTTTTT
TRBV25-1	.	.	TRBJ1-1	CASSITRGSRDTEAFF	TGTGCCAGCAGTATCACCAGGGGCAGTCGAGACACTGAAGCTTTCTTT
TRBV5-1	.	TRBD2	TRBJ2-3	CASSEQREIDTQYF	TGCGCCAGCAGCGAGCAGCGGGAGATAGATACGCAGTATTTT
TRBV7-8	.	TRBD1	TRBJ1-6	CASSNLGQGNSPLHF	TGTGCCAGCAGCAACCTGGGACAGGGGAATTCACCCCTCCACTTT
TRBV27	.	.	TRBJ1-1	CASSLYHPGNTEAFF	TGTGCCAGCAGTTTATATCATCCGGGGAACACTGAAGCTTTCTTT
TRBV5-6	.	TRBD1	TRBJ2-5	CASSPAGTGIGTQYF	TGTGCCAGCAGCCCAGCCGGGACAGGTATAGGGACCCAGTACTTC
TRBV7-3	.	TRBD1	TRBJ2-2	CASSSRQGVDGELFF	TGTGCCAGCAGCTCCCGACAGGGGGTGGACGGGGAGCTGTTTTTT
TRBV7-2	.	.	TRBJ2-1	CASSSAAWGPSSYNEQFF	TGTGCCAGCAGCTCCGCTGCGTGGGGGCCGAGCTCCTACAATGAGCAGTTCTTC
TRBV19	.	.	TRBJ1-2	CASSSPRGDGYTF	TGTGCCAGTAGTTCCCCTCGGGGGGACGGCTACACCTTC
TRBV30	.	.	TRBJ2-2	CAGTKRDYTGELFF	TGTGCCGGAACTAAACGGGATTACACCGGGGAGCTGTTTTTT
TRBV7-9	.	.	TRBJ1-2	CASSLPEGGYTF	TGTGCCAGCAGCCTCCCGGAGGGGGGCTACACCTTC
TRBV9	.	TRBD2	TRBJ2-1	CASSVGGGGSYNEQFF	TGTGCCAGCAGCGTAGGTGGGGGGGGCTCCTACAATGAGCAGTTCTTC
TRBV6-5	.	.	TRBJ2-7	CASSQGGEQYF	TGTGCCAGCAGCCAAGGGGGCGAGCAGTACTTC
TRBV25-1	few	.	TRBJ1-6	CASSKQGVNSPLHF	TGTGCCAGCAGTAAACAAGGGGTCAATTCACCCCTCCACTTT
TRBV18	.	TRBD1	TRBJ2-3	CASSPGTDFAQYF	TGTGCCAGCTCACCCGGGACAGATTTTGCGCAGTATTTT
TRBV5-1	.	TRBD1	TRBJ1-2	CASSGQGAYGYTF	TGCGCCAGCAGCGGACAGGGGGCCTATGGCTACACCTTC
TRBV2	few	.	TRBJ2-7	CASSDYSSYEQYF	TGTGCCAGCAGTGACTACAGCTCCTACGAGCAGTACTTC
TRBV15	once	TRBD2	TRBJ2-7	CATSRDGTSVYEQYF	TGTGCCACCAGCAGAGATGGGACTAGCGTCTACGAGCAGTACTTC
TRBV5-4	.	.	TRBJ1-2	CASSLTGLERGYTF	TGTGCCAGCAGCTTGACGGGGTTGGAACGAGGCTACACCTTC
TRBV18	.	TRBD1	TRBJ1-1	CASSPQGQVTTRNTEAFF	TGTGCCAGCTCACCACAAGGACAGGTGACCACCAGGAACACTGAAGCTTTCTTT
TRBV5-8	.	.	TRBJ2-2	CASSSQGLRAGELFF	TGTGCCAGCAGCTCACAGGGACTACGGGCCGGGGAGCTGTTTTTT
TRBV18	.	TRBD1	TRBJ1-1	CASSPGTGAHTEAFF	TGTGCCAGCTCCCCCGGGACAGGGGCTCACACTGAAGCTTTCTTT
TRBV10-3	once	.	TRBJ1-1	CAINNVQAATEAFF	TGTGCCATCAACAACGTACAAGCGGCCACTGAAGCTTTCTTT
TRBV15	.	TRBD2	TRBJ2-2	CATRPGLGNTGELFF	TGTGCCACCCGCCCGGGACTAGGGAACACCGGGGAGCTGTTTTTT
TRBV21-1	.	.	TRBJ2-5	CASSKEGVPLFRQETQYF	TGTGCCAGCAGCAAAGAAGGGGTGCCGCTTTTTCGGCAGGAGACCCAGTACTTC
TRBV25-1	.	.	TRBJ2-6	CASSEFGAGANVLTF	TGTGCCAGCAGTGAATTCGGGGCTGGGGCCAACGTCCTGACTTTC
TRBV12-3/TRBV12-4	.	.	TRBJ2-1	CASSRYFEQFF	TGTGCCAGCAGTCGCTATTTTGAGCAGTTCTTC
TRBV6-5	once	.	TRBJ2-5	CASSQVETQYF	TGTGCCAGCTCCCAGGTAGAGACCCAGTACTTC
TRBV24-1	few	.	TRBJ1-3	CATSDPTGTGNTIYF	TGTGCCACCAGTGATCCTACAGGGACCGGAAACACCATATATTTT
TRBV5-1	once	.	TRBJ1-1	CASSSGTLSTEAFF	TGCGCCAGCAGCTCTGGTACGTTGAGCACTGAAGCTTTCTTT
TRBV27	once	TRBD2	TRBJ2-1	CASSPPLIAGVTDEQFF	TGTGCCAGCAGTCCCCCTTTGATAGCGGGAGTAACCGATGAGCAGTTCTTC
TRBV15	.	.	TRBJ1-2	CATSRDRALTGSYTF	TGTGCCACCAGCAGAGATCGAGCTTTGACGGGGAGCTACACCTTC
TRBV10-2	once	.	TRBJ1-6	CASRGLGGSPLHF	TGCGCCAGCAGGGGGTTAGGAGGTTCACCCCTCCACTTT
TRBV2	few	.	TRBJ1-2	CASISPVNYGYTF	TGTGCCAGCATAAGCCCTGTAAACTATGGCTACACCTTC
TRBV6-5	few	TRBD1	TRBJ1-6	CASSYTGGNSPLHF	TGTGCCAGCAGTTACACAGGGGGGAATTCACCCCTCCACTTT
TRBV5-1	.	TRBD2	TRBJ2-7	CASSPIVAGAGREQYF	TGCGCCAGCAGCCCAATAGTAGCGGGAGCTGGTCGCGAGCAGTACTTC
TRBV30	.	.	TRBJ1-3	CAWRYTSGNTIYF	TGTGCCTGGAGGTACACATCTGGAAACACCATATATTTT
TRBV3-1/TRBV3-2	.	TRBD1	TRBJ2-6	CASSHTGVTSGANVLTF	TGTGCCAGCAGCCACACAGGGGTTACCTCTGGGGCCAACGTCCTGACTTTC
TRBV29-1	once	.	TRBJ2-2	CSVQGSGELFF	TGCAGCGTTCAGGGATCCGGGGAGCTGTTTTTT
TRBV2	.	.	TRBJ2-3	CASTSGEDTQYF	TGTGCCAGCACCTCGGGAGAGGATACGCAGTATTTT
TRBV3-1/TRBV3-2	once	TRBD2	TRBJ2-1	CASSQGPTSANEQFF	TGTGCCAGCAGCCAAGGACCTACTAGCGCCAATGAGCAGTTCTTC
TRBV28	once	.	TRBJ1-2	CASSPSGVDGNYGYTF	TGTGCCAGCAGCCCCAGCGGGGTGGACGGAAACTATGGCTACACCTTC